This T cell receptor beta chain stems from a study of T cells in Graves' hyperthyroidism and ophthalmopathy. Points from the study as a whole: Median prediction lead before ophthalmopathy onset was roughly 6 months with the model.

Amplification of TCR beta CDR3 regions used RNA as the template. HTBI primers were the set used in a first-round RT-PCR of the TCR CDR3. TCRdb recomputed calls from the multiplex PCR reads with MiXCR, one row per CDR3 protein. The sample has fewer than 650,000 distinct CDR3 sequences; over 11% are singletons. This clonotype was counted at least ten times. Its target is unknown. The CDR3 length is 16 residues. The germline gives CDR1 SGHVS, CDR2 FQNEAQ. After removal of 1 base from V and 0 bases from J, the junction contained 4 bases not matched to a gene. The TCR was taken from a woman in her twenties or thirties with Graves' hyperthyroidism that later progressed to Graves' ophthalmopathy. The material sequenced was blood. This sequence joins TRBV7-8 and TRBJ2-7; 9 positions agree with TRBD2. The CDR3 DNA is TGTGCCAGCAGCTTAGGTGTAGCGGGAGACTCCTACGAGCAGTACTTC. Protein product: CASSLGVAGDSYEQYF.